This TCR beta chain is drawn from a study of tumor-infiltrating lymphocytes in primary liver carcinoma. A primer matching the constant region was used to make TCR beta cDNA from 500 ng of total RNA. Libraries covering TCR beta were generated through three nested multiplex PCR rounds (using a slightly modified ARM-PCR). Each of the first two PCR rounds ran about 9 cycles with TRBV1-TRBV30 forward and C-beta reverse primers. TCRdb re-called the multiplex PCR reads through MiXCR, storing one row per CDR3 protein. The sample yields hundreds of thousands of distinct CDR3 sequences, about three fifths seen once. Whole-study findings and limits: Tumor samples exhibited a significantly greater top-250-clone fraction than blood samples (p = 0.039). Tumor-adjacent and tumor-blood pairs shared a smaller degree of overlap than tumor region pairs.

A word on this clonotype: The antigen remains undetermined. The junction differs from germline at one of its ends, possibly a read error.

Both blood RNA, taken from unsorted whole blood, and germline DNA were extracted. The CDR3 sequence is 16 residues long. The germline V gene encodes CDR1 MNHNS and CDR2 SASEGT. The J gene is TRBJ2-2, the V gene TRBV6-1, with D maybe TRBD2 (5 bases). The clonotype originates from a woman younger than 45 with primary liver carcinoma and hepatitis B virus infection. The sequenced sample consisted of peripheral blood. This CDR3 reads CVSSEIGIPNTGELFF. DNA of the CDR3: TGTGTCAGCAGTGAGATCGGGATACCGAACACCGGGGAGCTGTTTTTT.